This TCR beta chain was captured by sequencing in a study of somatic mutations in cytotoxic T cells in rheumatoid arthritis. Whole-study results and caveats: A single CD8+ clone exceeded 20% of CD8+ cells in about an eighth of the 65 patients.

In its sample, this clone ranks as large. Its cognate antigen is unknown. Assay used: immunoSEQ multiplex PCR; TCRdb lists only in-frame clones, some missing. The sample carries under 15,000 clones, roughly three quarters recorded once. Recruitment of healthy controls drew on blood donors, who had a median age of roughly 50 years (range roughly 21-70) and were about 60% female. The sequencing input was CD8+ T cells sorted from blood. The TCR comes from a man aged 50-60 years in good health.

CDR3 amino acids: CASSSLTRTHEQYF. The CDR3 DNA reads TGTGCCAGCAGTTCGTTGACACGAACCCACGAGCAGTACTTC. The rearrangement uses TRBV28 and TRBJ2-7; D is ambiguous. In germline, CDR1 is MDHEN, CDR2 SYDVKM. V dropped 4 bases and J dropped 5 bases, with 15 bases sitting between them. This CDR3 comprises 14 residues.